Shown below are 15 T cell receptor beta chains from a single sample sequenced in a study of cytomegalovirus exposure and HLA in healthy donors. In the PCR, 60 Vbeta and 13 Jbeta primers were used. Measured with immunoSEQ multiplex PCR; TCRdb has only the in-frame clones, and not every one. The sample yields about 89,000 clones, around 85% seen once. Sequencing input: PBMCs. The receptors originated from a man aged 40-55 years in good health and CMV-seropositive.

V and J are TRBV29-1 and TRBJ2-2; D possibly corresponds to TRBD2 (6 bases). V dropped 7 bases and J dropped 5 bases, with 14 bases sitting between them. CDR1 and CDR2 (germline): SQVTM, ANQGSEA. CDR3 length: 13 amino acids. The DNA for the CDR3 is TGCAGCGCCCGGAGGGCGGGAACCGGGGAGCTGTTTTTT. It translates to CSARRAGTGELFF.

The chain employs TRBV19 and TRBJ2-3, with D perhaps matching TRBD2 (6 bases). CDR3 length: 18 residues. CDR1 LNHDA and CDR2 SQIVND come from the germline V gene (reference sequence). Trimming shortened V by 5 bases and J by 3 bases, and 24 bases separated the two germline ends. In DNA, the CDR3 is TGTGCCAGTAGTCCGAATAAGATTAGCGGTTCGGGGACAGATACGCAGTATTTT. As protein: CASSPNKISGSGTDTQYF.

This clone came up once. The rearrangement links TRBV9 to TRBJ2-5; 10 nucleotides match TRBD1. The CDR3 totals 15 residues. J lost 2 bases, V lost 4 bases, and 5 bases had no gene match. Germline loops: CDR1 SGDLS, CDR2 YYNGEE. CDR3 coding DNA: TGTGCCAGCAGCCCGTGGGGACAGGGGCAAGAGACCCAGTACTTC. Translated: CASSPWGQGQETQYF.

The chain recombines TRBV2 with TRBJ2-7; no clear D gene. The CDR3 is 14 amino acids. V was pared by 6 bases and J by 3 bases, with 15 bases between. CDR1 and CDR2 from the germline V gene are SNHLY and FYNNEI. The DNA for the CDR3 is TGTGCCAGCAGGAGGATAGTCCGCCGCTACGAGCAGTACTTC. It yields the protein CASRRIVRRYEQYF. Variable domain in full (rest from reference TRBV2 and TRBJ2-7): EPEVTQTPSHQVTQMGQEVILRCVPISNHLYFYWYRQILGQKVEFLVSFYNNEISEKSEIFDDQFSVERPDGSNFTLKIRSTKLEDSAMYFCASRRIVRRYEQYFGPGTRLTVT.

The chain combines TRBV11-2 with TRBJ1-1; the match to TRBD1 covers 9 bases. Germline CDR1 is SGHAT and CDR2 is FQNNGV. This CDR3 has 14 amino acids. V dropped 4 bases and J dropped 7; count of bases not matched to a gene: 7. This chain's CDR3 is CASSSQQGANEAFF. The DNA for the CDR3 is TGTGCCAGCAGCTCGCAACAGGGGGCGAATGAAGCTTTCTTT.

In this sample, this clone turned up a few times. The chain uses TRBV7-2 and TRBJ2-3, with TRBD2 matching over 7 bases. Germline-derived CDR1 and CDR2 are SGHTA and FQGNSA. V trimming: 5 bases; J trimming: 0 bases; junction bases outside the gene matches: 5. The CDR3 totals 15 residues. This CDR3 reads CASSRSGGSTDTQYF. The CDR3 DNA is TGTGCCAGCAGCAGATCGGGGGGTAGCACAGATACGCAGTATTTT.

This clone appeared a few times. This chain joins TRBV25-1 and TRBJ2-5; TRBD2 agrees at 16 bases. The CDR3 length is 16 residues. Germline V gene sequence: CDR1 MGHDK, CDR2 SYGVNS. V lost 3 bases and J lost 4; bases outside the gene matches: 2. The CDR3 coding sequence is TGTGCCAGCAGTGAGGGACTAGCGGGAGGGGGAGAGACCCAGTACTTC. Amino acid sequence: CASSEGLAGGGETQYF.

This chain's CDR3 is CASSLGLASGRGTDTQYF. CDR3 sequence (DNA): TGTGCCAGCAGCTTAGGGTTGGCTAGCGGGCGGGGCACAGATACGCAGTATTTT. The chain has TRBV7-2 and TRBJ2-3, with 8 positions matching TRBD2. The CDR3 is 18 residues long. Germline V gives CDR1 SGHTA, CDR2 FQGNSA. Trimming at V came to 1 base and at J to 1 base, leaving 10 bases not matched to a gene.

The rearrangement uses TRBV7-3 and TRBJ2-1; 10 nucleotides agree with TRBD2. CDR3 size: 15 residues. Trimming cost V 5 bases and J 4 bases; bases outside gene matches: 5. Germline loops: CDR1 SGHTA, CDR2 FQGTGA. The CDR3 is CASSPRTSGYNEQFF. The CDR3 bases are TGTGCCAGCAGCCCCCGGACTAGCGGATACAATGAGCAGTTCTTC.

V and J are TRBV9 and TRBJ2-1; D is perhaps TRBD2 (6 bases). This CDR3 region has 15 residues. Germline V gives CDR1 SGDLS, CDR2 YYNGEE. Trimming left V 1 base short and J 5 bases short, with 13 bases between. CDR3 protein: CASSVTPSANNEQFF. The CDR3, as DNA: TGTGCCAGCAGCGTAACACCTAGCGCGAACAATGAGCAGTTCTTC.

The chain couples TRBV12-2 to TRBJ2-7; no check of the table's D call, TRBD2, against the DNA was made. TRBV12-2 is tagged as a pseudogene. The CDR3 has 16 amino acids. The CDR3 region has the DNA TGTGCAAGTCGCTTAGGTCCCCGGGACTGTGCCTACGAGCAGTACTTC. It codes for CASRLGPRDCAYEQYF.

This clone was picked up one time. The rearrangement joins TRBV2 to TRBJ2-1; D is perhaps TRBD2 (5 bases). The CDR3 sequence is 15 residues long. Germline V gene sequence: CDR1 SNHLY, CDR2 FYNNEI. Trimming stripped 4 bases from V and 4 bases from J, with 14 bases between. The CDR3 reads CASSVRQRVYNEQFF. The CDR3 bases are TGTGCCAGCAGTGTTAGGCAGAGGGTATACAATGAGCAGTTCTTC.

The CDR3 DNA follows: TGTGCCAGCAGACTCCGGGGGACCTTGAGCACTGAAGCTTTCTTT. Its protein is CASRLRGTLSTEAFF. This chain uses TRBV27 with TRBJ1-1; D might be TRBD1 (5 bases). The CDR3 contains 15 residues. CDR1 MNHEY and CDR2 SMNVEV come from the germline V gene (reference sequence). Trimming pared 6 bases from V and 4 bases from J, leaving 18 bases between.

This sequence joins TRBV5-1 and TRBJ2-7; a possible D gene is TRBD1 (6 bases). Trimming removed 4 bases at V and 3 bases at J, with 23 bases between. The CDR3 covers 17 residues. CDR1 and CDR2 from the germline V gene are SGHRS and YFSETQ. Written as DNA, the CDR3 is TGCGCCAGCAGCAAGGATTGGATTTCCGGGACACACTACGAGCAGTACTTC. Protein sequence: CASSKDWISGTHYEQYF.

This clone was seen a handful of times. The V call is TRBV5-1, the J call TRBJ2-7, with TRBD1 identical over 9 bases. Germline V gene sequence: CDR1 SGHRS, CDR2 YFSETQ. The V segment lost 2 bases and the J segment 1 base; nucleotides outside the gene matches: 7. The CDR3 totals 16 residues. CDR3 coding DNA: TGCGCCAGCAGCTTAACAGGGGGCCAAGATTCCTACGAGCAGTACTTC. It yields the protein CASSLTGGQDSYEQYF.